These T cell receptor beta chains were read from a single sample in a study of blood T cell repertoires in COVID-19. The data were produced by immunoSEQ multiplex PCR, yet TCRdb's version contains in-frame clones alone and is incomplete. This table has about 63,000 clones, 80% to 90% appearing once. The sequenced sample consisted of PBMCs or T cells enriched from blood (not recorded which). These receptors were taken from a woman in her thirties or forties with acute COVID-19. CDR3s include the opening cysteine and the closing phenylalanine or tryptophan. D genes are given only for firm matches. Size is omitted from some rows. Given values are once, few, many or a class for expanded clones.

>TRBJ2-2|13|-|-|TRBV7-9
CAVGSANTGELFF
TGTGCCGTGGGGAGTGCGAACACCGGGGAGCTGTTTTTT
>TRBJ2-2|15|TRBD1|-|TRBV19
CASSTQGQDTGELFF
TGTGCCAGTAGTACACAGGGGCAGGACACCGGGGAGCTGTTTTTT
>TRBJ2-1|14|TRBD2|-|TRBV3-1/TRBV3-2
CASSQGGGAGEQFF
TGTGCCAGCAGCCAAGGCGGGGGGGCCGGAGAGCAGTTCTTC
>TRBJ1-5|17|-|-|TRBV28
CASSFERGQYSNQPQHF
TGTGCCAGCAGTTTTGAAAGGGGCCAATATAGCAATCAGCCCCAGCATTTT
>TRBJ2-1|14|-|-|TRBV28
CASSSRGGVDEQFF
TGTGCCAGCAGTTCCCGAGGGGGGGTGGATGAGCAGTTCTTC
>TRBJ1-5|15|-|-|TRBV7-6
CASSFNSGEISSQHF
TGTGCCAGCAGCTTCAATTCAGGGGAGATCAGCTCCCAGCATTTT
>TRBJ2-3|15|TRBD2|-|TRBV19
CASAPSGGADDTQYF
TGTGCCAGCGCACCGAGCGGGGGGGCAGACGATACGCAGTATTTT
>TRBJ1-1|18|TRBD1|-|TRBV19
CASSMDLDRGGAERGAFF
TGTGCCAGTAGTATGGACCTGGACAGGGGAGGAGCAGAAAGAGGAGCTTTCTTT
>TRBJ2-3|15|TRBD2|-|TRBV6-4
CASSLTSGGPDTQYF
TGTGCCAGCAGCCTCACTAGCGGGGGGCCAGATACGCAGTATTTT
>TRBJ1-6|17|-|-|TRBV5-4
CASSSPRGGTDNSPLHF
TGTGCCAGCAGCTCCCCAAGGGGAGGAACTGATAATTCACCCCTCCACTTT
>TRBJ2-7|15|TRBD1|-|TRBV6-1
CASSDLGQVGNEQYF
TGTGCCAGCAGTGATCTGGGACAGGTGGGTAACGAGCAGTACTTC
>TRBJ1-4|16|-|-|TRBV28
CASSSLRGALGEKLFF
TGTGCCAGCAGTTCCCTCAGGGGTGCTCTAGGTGAAAAACTGTTTTTT
>TRBJ2-2|16|-|-|TRBV19
CASSDHGGINSGELFF
TGTGCCAGTAGTGACCACGGGGGTATAAACTCCGGGGAGCTGTTTTTT
>TRBJ1-4|16|TRBD1|-|TRBV27
CASSSDPGQGAEKLFF
TGTGCCAGCAGTTCTGATCCGGGACAGGGCGCTGAAAAACTGTTTTTT
>TRBJ2-3|13|-|-|TRBV14
CASSQDLVDTQYF
TGTGCCAGCAGCCAAGACCTTGTAGATACGCAGTATTTT
>TRBJ2-5|15|TRBD2|-|TRBV2
CASSHEGLDQETQYF
TGTGCCAGCAGCCACGAGGGACTAGACCAAGAGACCCAGTACTTC
>TRBJ2-2|16|TRBD1|-|TRBV5-1
CASSLLGQGTTGELFF
TGCGCCAGCAGCTTGTTGGGACAGGGTACCACCGGGGAGCTGTTTTTT
>TRBJ2-5|15|-|many|TRBV11-2
CASSLSAGRQETQYF
TGTGCCAGCAGCCTATCGGCGGGGCGTCAAGAGACCCAGTACTTC
>TRBJ1-1|14|TRBD1|-|TRBV5-1
CASSLYRGNTEAFF
TGCGCCAGCAGCTTGTACAGGGGAAACACTGAAGCTTTCTTT
>TRBJ1-2|14|TRBD1|-|TRBV5-6
CASSWDRGGYGYTF
TGTGCCAGCAGCTGGGACAGGGGGGGATATGGCTACACCTTC
>TRBJ1-5|16|-|-|TRBV30
CAWSLSTKGSNQPQHF
TGTGCCTGGAGTCTCTCGACTAAGGGAAGCAATCAGCCCCAGCATTTT
>TRBJ1-3|17|-|-|TRBV19
CASSQHPGLEPTYTIYF
TGTGCCAGTAGTCAACACCCGGGACTAGAGCCGACATACACCATATATTTT
>TRBJ1-5|16|-|-|TRBV4-2
CASSQEGADSNQPQHF
TGTGCCAGCAGCCAAGAAGGAGCGGATAGCAATCAGCCCCAGCATTTT
>TRBJ2-7|15|-|-|TRBV5-1
CASSLMGRATYEQYF
TGCGCCAGCAGCTTGATGGGCAGGGCAACCTACGAGCAGTACTTC
>TRBJ2-1|14|TRBD1|-|TRBV28
CATGYRGRGNEQFF
TGTGCCACCGGGTACAGGGGGCGAGGCAATGAGCAGTTCTTC
>TRBJ1-4|17|-|-|TRBV23-1
CASSHTRGKATNEKLFF
TGCGCCAGCAGTCACACGCGGGGAAAGGCAACTAATGAAAAACTGTTTTTT
>TRBJ2-1|15|-|-|TRBV5-1
CASSLYPEPTNEQFF
TGCGCCAGCAGCTTATACCCCGAGCCTACTAATGAGCAGTTCTTC
>TRBJ1-3|15|-|-|TRBV27
CASKFIGDKGNTIYF
TGTGCCAGCAAGTTTATAGGGGACAAGGGAAACACCATATATTTT
>TRBJ1-4|14|-|-|TRBV7-8
CASSLTTRWEKLFF
TGTGCCAGCAGCTTGACGACACGGTGGGAAAAACTGTTTTTT
>TRBJ2-1|18|TRBD2|-|TRBV19
CASIQTRTSGGAAREQFF
TGTGCCAGCATACAAACCCGGACTAGCGGGGGGGCCGCTCGTGAGCAGTTCTTC
>TRBJ2-3|11|-|-|TRBV27
CASSYLDTQYF
TGTGCCAGCAGTTACTTGGATACGCAGTATTTT
>TRBJ1-4|15|TRBD1|-|TRBV19
CASSSSGTGFEKLFF
TGTGCCAGTAGTAGTTCGGGGACAGGGTTCGAAAAACTGTTTTTT
>TRBJ2-1|14|-|-|TRBV6-4
CASSVGSWSNEQFF
TGTGCCAGCAGTGTGGGTAGTTGGAGCAATGAGCAGTTCTTC
>TRBJ2-5|16|-|-|TRBV3-1/TRBV3-2
CASSQDSRGSQETQYF
TGTGCCAGCAGCCAAGATAGTAGGGGGAGCCAAGAGACCCAGTACTTC
>TRBJ1-2|13|TRBD1|once|TRBV7-9
CASSLGQGGGYTF
TGTGCCAGCAGCTTAGGGCAGGGGGGCGGCTACACCTTC
>TRBJ1-1|15|-|-|TRBV6-6
CASSYSSRAGTEAFF
TGTGCCAGCAGTTACTCGTCCAGGGCGGGGACTGAAGCTTTCTTT
>TRBJ2-3|18|TRBD2|-|TRBV24-1
CATSSAWPSGASTDTQYF
TGTGCCACCAGCTCGGCATGGCCTAGCGGGGCGAGCACAGATACGCAGTATTTT
>TRBJ2-4|17|-|-|TRBV6-1
CASSGAGARITKNIQYF
TGTGCCAGCAGTGGGGCTGGGGCACGGATAACAAAAAACATTCAGTACTTC
>TRBJ2-3|16|TRBD2|once|TRBV5-1
CASSLNAGGSTDTQYF
TGCGCCAGCAGCCTTAATGCGGGGGGAAGCACAGATACGCAGTATTTT
>TRBJ1-5|16|-|once|TRBV4-2
CASSQGQGGVNQPQHF
TGTGCCAGCAGCCAAGGGCAGGGAGGGGTCAATCAGCCCCAGCATTTT
>TRBJ2-3|11|-|-|TRBV7-2
CASSPAVTQYF
TGTGCCAGCAGCCCGGCGGTGACGCAGTATTTT
>TRBJ2-5|14|TRBD2|-|TRBV10-1
CASSDSGGKETQYF
TGCGCCAGCAGTGACTCGGGGGGGAAAGAGACCCAGTACTTC
>TRBJ2-1|13|TRBD2|-|TRBV10-3
CAIKSGMGNEQFF
TGTGCCATCAAAAGCGGGATGGGGAATGAGCAGTTCTTC
>TRBJ1-4|15|TRBD1|-|TRBV7-9
CASSRTQGVGEKLFF
TGTGCCAGCAGCAGGACACAGGGGGTCGGTGAAAAACTGTTTTTT
>TRBJ1-4|15|-|-|TRBV5-1
CASSPSRGTNEKLFF
TGCGCCAGCAGCCCGAGTAGGGGGACTAATGAAAAACTGTTTTTT
>TRBJ1-5|13|-|-|TRBV12-3/TRBV12-4
CASSLTVNQPQHF
TGTGCCAGCAGTTTGACAGTTAATCAGCCCCAGCATTTT
>TRBJ1-6|15|TRBD1|medium-sized|TRBV15
CATSREDRVYSPLHF
TGTGCCACCAGCAGAGAGGACAGGGTGTATTCACCCCTCCACTTT
>TRBJ2-1|13|-|-|TRBV2
CASSEQGFNEQFF
TGTGCCAGCAGTGAGCAGGGTTTTAATGAGCAGTTCTTC
>TRBJ2-3|19|TRBD2|few|TRBV4-2
CASSRVTSGGATSTDTQYF
TGTGCCAGCAGCCGAGTAACTAGCGGGGGGGCCACTAGCACAGATACGCAGTATTTT
>TRBJ2-1|18|TRBD1|-|TRBV10-1
CASSDVRTGVAIHNEQFF
TGCGCCAGCAGTGACGTTAGGACAGGGGTAGCAATCCACAATGAGCAGTTCTTC
>TRBJ2-5|16|-|-|TRBV9
CASSVAPGGVRETQYF
TGTGCCAGCAGCGTAGCCCCCGGGGGAGTGAGGGAGACCCAGTACTTC
>TRBJ1-2|13|TRBD1|-|TRBV5-1
CASSQGQGSGYTF
TGCGCCAGCAGCCAGGGACAGGGATCTGGCTACACCTTC
>TRBJ2-3|14|-|-|TRBV12-5
CASGLGRGIDTQYF
TGTGCTAGTGGTTTGGGCAGAGGGATCGATACGCAGTATTTT